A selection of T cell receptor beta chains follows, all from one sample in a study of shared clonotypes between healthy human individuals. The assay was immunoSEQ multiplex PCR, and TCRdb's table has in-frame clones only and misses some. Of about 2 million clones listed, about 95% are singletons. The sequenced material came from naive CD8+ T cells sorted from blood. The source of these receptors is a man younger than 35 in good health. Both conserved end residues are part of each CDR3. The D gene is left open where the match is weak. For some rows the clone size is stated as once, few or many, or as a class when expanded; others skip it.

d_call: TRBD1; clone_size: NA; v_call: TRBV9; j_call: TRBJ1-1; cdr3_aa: CASSVARGTEAFF; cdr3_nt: TGTGCCAGCAGCGTAGCCAGGGGGACTGAAGCTTTCTTT
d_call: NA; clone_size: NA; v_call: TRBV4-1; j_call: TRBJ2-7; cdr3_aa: CASSQSQGLGYEQYF; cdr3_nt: TGCGCCAGCAGCCAATCACAGGGACTTGGCTACGAGCAGTACTTC
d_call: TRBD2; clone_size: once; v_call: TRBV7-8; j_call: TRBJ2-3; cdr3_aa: CASRPLAGITDTQYF; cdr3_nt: TGTGCCAGCAGACCCCTAGCGGGTATCACAGATACGCAGTATTTT
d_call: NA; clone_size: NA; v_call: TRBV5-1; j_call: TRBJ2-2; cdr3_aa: CASSLRQDGGPGELFF; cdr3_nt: TGCGCCAGCAGCTTGAGGCAGGACGGAGGGCCCGGGGAGCTGTTTTTT
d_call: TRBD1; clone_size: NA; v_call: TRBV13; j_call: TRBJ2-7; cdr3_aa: CASSPGTGGAYEQYF; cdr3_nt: TGTGCCAGCAGCCCCGGGACAGGGGGAGCCTACGAGCAGTACTTC
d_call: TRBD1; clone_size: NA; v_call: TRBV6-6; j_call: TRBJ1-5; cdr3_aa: CASSYGQGGLIQPQHF; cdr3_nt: TGTGCCAGCAGTTACGGACAGGGAGGTTTAATTCAGCCCCAGCATTTT
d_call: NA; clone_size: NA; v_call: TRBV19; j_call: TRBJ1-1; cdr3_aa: CASSSLWQEAFF; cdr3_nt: TGTGCCAGTAGCTCCCTTTGGCAAGAAGCTTTCTTT
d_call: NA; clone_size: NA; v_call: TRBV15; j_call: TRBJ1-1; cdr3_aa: CATAGGGNTEAFF; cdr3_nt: TGTGCCACCGCCGGAGGCGGGAACACTGAAGCTTTCTTT
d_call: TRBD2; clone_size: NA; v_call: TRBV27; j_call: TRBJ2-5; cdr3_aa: CASSPITSGGVETQYF; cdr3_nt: TGTGCCAGCAGTCCGATCACTAGCGGGGGGGTAGAGACCCAGTACTTC
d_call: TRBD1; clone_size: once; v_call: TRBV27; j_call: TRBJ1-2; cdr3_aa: CASGGTEADGYTF; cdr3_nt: TGTGCCAGCGGGGGGACAGAGGCAGACGGCTACACCTTC
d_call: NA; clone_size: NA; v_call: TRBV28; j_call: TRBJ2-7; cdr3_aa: CASSLSHEQYF; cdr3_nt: TGTGCCAGCAGTTTATCTCACGAGCAGTACTTC
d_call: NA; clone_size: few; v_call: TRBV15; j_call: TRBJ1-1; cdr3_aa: CATSSSEDTEAFF; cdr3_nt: TGTGCCACCAGCAGTTCAGAGGACACTGAAGCTTTCTTT
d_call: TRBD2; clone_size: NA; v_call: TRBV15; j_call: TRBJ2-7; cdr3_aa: CATSPLSGSTYEQYF; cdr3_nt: TGTGCCACCAGTCCATTAAGCGGGAGCACGTACGAGCAGTACTTC
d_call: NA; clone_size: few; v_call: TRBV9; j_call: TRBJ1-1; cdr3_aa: CASSPRSDTEAFF; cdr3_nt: TGTGCCAGCAGCCCCCGTTCTGACACTGAAGCTTTCTTT
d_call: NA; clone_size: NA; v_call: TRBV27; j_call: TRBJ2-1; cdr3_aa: CASSFPNSYNEQFF; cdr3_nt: TGTGCCAGCAGTTTCCCGAACTCCTACAATGAGCAGTTCTTC
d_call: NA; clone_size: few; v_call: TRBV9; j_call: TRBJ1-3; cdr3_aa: CASSVGGNTIYF; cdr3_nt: TGTGCCAGCAGCGTAGGTGGAAACACCATATATTTT
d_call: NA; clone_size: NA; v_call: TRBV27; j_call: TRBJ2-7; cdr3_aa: CASSLGERMAYEQYF; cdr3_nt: TGTGCCAGCAGTTTAGGGGAAAGGATGGCCTACGAGCAGTACTTC
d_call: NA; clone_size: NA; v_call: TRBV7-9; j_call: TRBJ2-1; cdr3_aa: CASSQLDREGNEQFF; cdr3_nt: TGTGCCAGCAGCCAGCTGGACAGGGAGGGCAATGAGCAGTTCTTC
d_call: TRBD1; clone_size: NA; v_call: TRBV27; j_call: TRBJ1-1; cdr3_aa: CASSLSGTGLEAFF; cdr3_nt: TGTGCCAGCAGTTTATCCGGGACAGGCCTTGAAGCTTTCTTT
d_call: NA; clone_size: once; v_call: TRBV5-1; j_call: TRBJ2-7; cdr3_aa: CASSLVVGYYEQYF; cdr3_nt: TGCGCCAGCAGCTTGGTGGTGGGATACTACGAGCAGTACTTC
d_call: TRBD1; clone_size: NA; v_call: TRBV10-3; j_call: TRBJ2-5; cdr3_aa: CATSALGTDNQETQYF; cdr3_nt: TGTGCCACCTCCGCGCTCGGGACAGATAACCAAGAGACCCAGTACTTC
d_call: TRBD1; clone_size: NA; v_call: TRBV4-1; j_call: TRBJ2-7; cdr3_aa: CASSPPTGGYEQYF; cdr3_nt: TGCGCCAGCAGCCCGCCGACAGGGGGCTACGAGCAGTACTTC
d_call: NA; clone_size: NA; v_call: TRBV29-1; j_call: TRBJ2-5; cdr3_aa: CSVTDQGETQYF; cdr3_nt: TGCAGCGTTACGGACCAAGGAGAGACCCAGTACTTC
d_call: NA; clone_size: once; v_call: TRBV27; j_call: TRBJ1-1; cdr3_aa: CASSPTVNTEAFF; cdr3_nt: TGTGCCAGCAGTCCTACCGTGAACACTGAAGCTTTCTTT
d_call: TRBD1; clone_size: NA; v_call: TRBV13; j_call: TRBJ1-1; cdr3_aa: CASSVQGSTEAFF; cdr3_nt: TGTGCCAGCAGCGTACAGGGGAGTACTGAAGCTTTCTTT
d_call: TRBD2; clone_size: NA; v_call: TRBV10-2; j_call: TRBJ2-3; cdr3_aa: CASSDSGGPGDTQYF; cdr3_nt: TGCGCCAGCAGTGATAGCGGGGGGCCGGGAGATACGCAGTATTTT
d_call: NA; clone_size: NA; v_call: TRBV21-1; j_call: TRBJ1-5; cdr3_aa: CASSKTSPPRDRPNQPQHF; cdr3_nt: TGTGCCAGCAGCAAAACTTCTCCCCCCCGGGACCGACCCAATCAGCCCCAGCATTTT
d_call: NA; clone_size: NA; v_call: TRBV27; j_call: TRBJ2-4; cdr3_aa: CASTSGNIQYF; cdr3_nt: TGTGCCTCAACCTCGGGAAACATTCAGTACTTC
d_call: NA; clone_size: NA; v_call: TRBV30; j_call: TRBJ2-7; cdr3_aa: CAWAETYEQYF; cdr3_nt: TGTGCCTGGGCGGAGACTTACGAGCAGTACTTC
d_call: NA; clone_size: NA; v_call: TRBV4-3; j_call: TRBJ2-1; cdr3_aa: CASSQESEVDLRNEQFF; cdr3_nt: TGCGCCAGCAGCCAAGAGAGTGAAGTAGACCTCCGCAATGAGCAGTTCTTC
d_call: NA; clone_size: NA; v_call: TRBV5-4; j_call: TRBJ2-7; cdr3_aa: CASSLRGWGYEQYF; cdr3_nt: TGTGCCAGCAGCTTGCGGGGGTGGGGCTACGAGCAGTACTTC
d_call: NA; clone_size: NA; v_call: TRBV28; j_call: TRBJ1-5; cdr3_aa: CASTTGWTEINQPQHF; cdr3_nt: TGTGCCAGCACCACTGGGTGGACAGAAATAAATCAGCCCCAGCATTTT
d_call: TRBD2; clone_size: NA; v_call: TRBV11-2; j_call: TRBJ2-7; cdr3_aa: CASSFGSGKYEQYF; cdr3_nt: TGTGCCAGCAGCTTTGGTAGCGGGAAATACGAGCAGTACTTC
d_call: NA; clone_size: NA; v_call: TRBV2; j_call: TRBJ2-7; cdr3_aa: CASRTNLYEQYF; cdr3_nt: TGTGCCAGCAGGACAAACCTCTACGAGCAGTACTTC
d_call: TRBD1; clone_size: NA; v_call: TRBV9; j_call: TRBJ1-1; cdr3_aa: CASSVARGTGGTEAFF; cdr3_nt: TGTGCCAGCAGCGTAGCTCGTGGGACAGGGGGGACTGAAGCTTTCTTT
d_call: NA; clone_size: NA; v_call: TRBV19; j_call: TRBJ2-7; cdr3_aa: CASTLRTGPTYEQYF; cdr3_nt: TGTGCCAGTACCCTGCGGACGGGTCCCACCTACGAGCAGTACTTC
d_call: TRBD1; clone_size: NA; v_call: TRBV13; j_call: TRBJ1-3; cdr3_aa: CASSQTGGSGNTIYF; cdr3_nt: TGTGCCAGCAGCCAGACAGGGGGCTCTGGAAACACCATATATTTT
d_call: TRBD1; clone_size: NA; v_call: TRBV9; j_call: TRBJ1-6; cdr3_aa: CASSVQGAGSPLHF; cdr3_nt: TGTGCCAGCAGCGTACAGGGGGCGGGTTCACCCCTCCACTTT
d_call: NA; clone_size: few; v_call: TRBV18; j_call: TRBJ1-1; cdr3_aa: CASSPPLGDTEAFF; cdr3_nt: TGTGCCAGCTCACCACCGCTAGGGGATACTGAAGCTTTCTTT
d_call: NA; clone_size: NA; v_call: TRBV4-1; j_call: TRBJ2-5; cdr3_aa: CASSPGRTQETQYF; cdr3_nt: TGCGCCAGCAGTCCGGGGCGCACCCAAGAGACCCAGTACTTC
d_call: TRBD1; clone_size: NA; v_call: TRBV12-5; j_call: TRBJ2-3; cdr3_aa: CASGSGQGTDTQYF; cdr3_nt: TGTGCTAGTGGTTCGGGACAGGGGACAGATACGCAGTATTTT
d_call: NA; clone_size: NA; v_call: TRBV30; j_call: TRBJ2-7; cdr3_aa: CAWSPQGTEQYF; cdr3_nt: TGTGCCTGGAGTCCCCAGGGAACCGAGCAGTACTTC
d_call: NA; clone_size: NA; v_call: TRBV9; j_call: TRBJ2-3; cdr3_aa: CASSDSDTQYF; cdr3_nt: TGTGCCAGCAGCGATTCAGATACGCAGTATTTT
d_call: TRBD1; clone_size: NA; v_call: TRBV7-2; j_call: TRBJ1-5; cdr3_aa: CASSWGQGFQPQHF; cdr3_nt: TGTGCCAGCAGCTGGGGACAGGGGTTTCAGCCCCAGCATTTT
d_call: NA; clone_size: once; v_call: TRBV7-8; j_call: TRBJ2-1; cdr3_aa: CASSYLRAGLNEQFF; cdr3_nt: TGTGCCAGCAGCTACCTGAGAGCAGGGCTCAATGAGCAGTTCTTC
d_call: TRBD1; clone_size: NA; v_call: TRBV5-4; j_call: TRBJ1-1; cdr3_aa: CASSLDRGLRPEAFF; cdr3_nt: TGTGCCAGCAGCTTGGACAGGGGGCTTAGACCTGAAGCTTTCTTT
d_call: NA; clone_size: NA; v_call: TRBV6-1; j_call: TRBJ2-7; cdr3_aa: CASMQTYEQYF; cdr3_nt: TGTGCCAGCATGCAGACCTACGAGCAGTACTTC
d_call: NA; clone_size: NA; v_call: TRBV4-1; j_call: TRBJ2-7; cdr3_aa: CASSQEGSTAYEQYF; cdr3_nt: TGCGCCAGCAGCCAAGAAGGTTCTACAGCCTACGAGCAGTACTTC
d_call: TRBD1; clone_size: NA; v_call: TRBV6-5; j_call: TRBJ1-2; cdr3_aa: CASTTGGLDGYTF; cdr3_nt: TGTGCCAGCACCACAGGGGGGCTGGATGGCTACACCTTC
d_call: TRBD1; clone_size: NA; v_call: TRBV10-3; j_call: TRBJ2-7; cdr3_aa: CATRGTGEGEQYF; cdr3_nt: TGTGCCACCAGGGGGACAGGGGAAGGCGAGCAGTACTTC
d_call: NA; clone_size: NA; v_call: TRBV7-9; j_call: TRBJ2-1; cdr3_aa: CASSLGPEGRGNEQFF; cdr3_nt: TGTGCCAGCAGCCTGGGACCGGAGGGAAGAGGCAATGAGCAGTTCTTC
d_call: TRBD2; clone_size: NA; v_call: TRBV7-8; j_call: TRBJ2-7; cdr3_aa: CASSSWTSGASYEQYF; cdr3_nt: TGTGCCAGCAGTTCCTGGACTAGCGGGGCCTCCTACGAGCAGTACTTC
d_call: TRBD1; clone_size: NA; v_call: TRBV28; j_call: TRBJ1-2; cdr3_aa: CASSLRTGAGGYTF; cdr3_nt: TGTGCCAGCAGTTTACGTACAGGGGCGGGTGGCTACACCTTC
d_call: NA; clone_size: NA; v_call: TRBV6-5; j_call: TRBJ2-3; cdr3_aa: CASSYVQGYTDTQYF; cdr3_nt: TGTGCCAGCAGTTACGTACAGGGCTACACAGATACGCAGTATTTT